The next 8 T cell receptor beta chains were all read from a single sample in a study of cytomegalovirus exposure and HLA in healthy donors. PCR involved 60 Vbeta and 13 Jbeta primers. The method was immunoSEQ multiplex PCR; TCRdb's version includes in-frame clones alone and lacks a portion of them. The sample records 60,000 to 85,000 clones, roughly four fifths being singletons. The sequencing input was PBMCs. Source of these receptors: a male donor in good health and CMV-seropositive.

The J gene is TRBJ2-5, the V gene TRBV6-5, with a weak D call TRBD1 (6 bases). V was pared by 7 bases and J by 4 bases, with 13 bases between. The CDR3 extends over 13 amino acids. Germline V gene sequence: CDR1 MNHEY, CDR2 SVGAGI. The CDR3 nucleotides read TGTGCCAGCAAAGGCCAGGGGAGAGAGACCCAGTACTTC. It codes for CASKGQGRETQYF.

The CDR3 reads CASSRDRGNYEQYF. The CDR3 nucleotides are TGTGCCAGCAGTCGGGACAGGGGCAACTACGAGCAGTACTTC. This chain uses TRBV2 with TRBJ2-5; 10 bases are shared with TRBD1. The DNA end is a closer match to TRBJ2-7, so the J assignment may be wrong. Looked up from germline, CDR1 is SNHLY and CDR2 is FYNNEI. The CDR3 has 14 amino acids.

J is TRBJ2-2 and V is TRBV30; TRBD1 matches at 7 bases. The CDR3 length is 13 residues. Germline values: CDR1 GTSNPN, CDR2 SVGIG (reference sequence). V gave up 2 bases and J gave up 6 bases; unmatched junction bases: 3. CDR3 protein: CAWSRTGAGELFF. The CDR3 DNA follows: TGTGCCTGGAGTCGTACAGGGGCCGGGGAGCTGTTTTTT.

This clone was counted once. The gene calls are TRBV30 and TRBJ2-2; 7 positions match TRBD1. CDR1 and CDR2 (germline): GTSNPN, SVGIG (reference sequence). This CDR3 has 16 residues. After removal of 5 bases from V and 4 bases from J, the junction contained 13 bases not matched to a gene. CDR3 in DNA: TGTGCCTGGGTTACAGGGGAGAGGGTGGCCACCGGGGAGCTGTTTTTT. The encoded protein is CAWVTGERVATGELFF.

The gene calls are TRBV15 and TRBJ2-7; 9 bases map to TRBD2. The CDR3 has 18 residues. Looked up from germline, CDR1 is LNHNV and CDR2 is YYDKDF (reference sequence). V shed 0 bases and J 2 bases; nucleotides not matched to a gene: 11. Here the CDR3 DNA reads TGTGCCACCAGCAGAGATCGGGTTAGCGGGAGTGTCGCCTACGAGCAGTACTTC. It codes for CATSRDRVSGSVAYEQYF.

V gene TRBV5-1 combines with J gene TRBJ1-2; TRBD1 agrees at 8 bases. The germline V gene has CDR1 SGHRS and CDR2 YFSETQ. Trimming at V came to 4 bases and at J to 0 bases, leaving 2 bases not matched to a gene. The CDR3 length is 14 residues. The CDR3 protein is CASSGGQANYGYTF. DNA for the CDR3: TGCGCCAGCAGCGGGGGACAGGCTAACTATGGCTACACCTTC.

This clone turned up a few times. The rearrangement joins TRBV5-4 to TRBJ2-7; 7 bases align to TRBD1. The J segment lost 0 bases and the V segment lost 4 bases, leaving 4 bases of the junction unmatched. The CDR3 runs 14 residues. CDR1 and CDR2 from the germline V gene are SGHNT and YYREEE (reference sequence). The CDR3 coding sequence is TGTGCCAGCAGCCCCGGGACAGACTCCTACGAGCAGTACTTC. Protein: CASSPGTDSYEQYF.

This clone was found once. The J gene is TRBJ2-1, the V gene TRBV27; D unclear. V gave up 2 bases and J gave up 6 bases, with 17 bases separating them. Germline CDR1 reads MNHEY; CDR2 reads SMNVEV (reference sequence). This CDR3 has 16 amino acids. The chain's CDR3 is CASSLRSTRSGNEQFF. The CDR3 DNA sequence: TGTGCCAGCAGTTTAAGATCTACCCGATCGGGCAATGAGCAGTTCTTC.